The 5 T cell receptor beta chains reported below all come from one sample, sequenced in a study of control samples from healthy donors and cancer patients. Libraries were prepared by immunoSEQ multiplex PCR; TCRdb keeps only in-frame clonotypes and omits some of them. Of about 59,000 clones listed, approximately 89% are singletons. Sequencing used PBMCs. Every receptor here comes from an older woman with lung cancer.

This rearrangement joins TRBV2 to TRBJ2-5; TRBD1 agrees at 10 bases. The junction had 5 bases not matched to a gene; V was cut back by 6 bases and J by 4 bases. Germline V CDR1 and CDR2: SNHLY, FYNNEI. The CDR3 is 14 amino acids. CDR3 in amino acids: CASRDRTGGETQYF. The CDR3 nucleotides read TGTGCCAGCAGAGATAGGACAGGGGGAGAGACCCAGTACTTC.

The rearrangement uses TRBV30 and TRBJ1-2; 9 nucleotides agree with TRBD1. The germline V gene has CDR1 GTSNPN and CDR2 SVGIG (reference sequence). The CDR3 totals 18 residues. Unmatched junction bases numbered 18, after V lost 3 bases and J lost 4 bases. The CDR3 coding sequence is TGTGCCTGGAGCCCTTTAGGGGACAGGGTTAAAGGATCCTATGGCTACACCTTC. Protein: CAWSPLGDRVKGSYGYTF. Full variable domain (outside the CDR3, taken from reference TRBV30 and TRBJ1-2): SQTIHQWPATLVQPVGSPLSLECTVEGTSNPNLYWYRQAAGRGLQLLFYSVGIGQISSEVPQNLSASRPQDRQFILSSKKLLLSDSGFYLCAWSPLGDRVKGSYGYTFGSGTRLTVV.

The V and J genes are TRBV4-2 and TRBJ2-5; D may be TRBD2 (6 bases). Germline V gives CDR1 LGHNA, CDR2 YNFKEQ. The CDR3 covers 16 residues. V was trimmed by 0 bases and J by 7 bases, leaving 18 bases between them. CDR3 nucleotide sequence: TGTGCCAGCAGCCAAGATATCGGGGGAGGAGGAAGGACCCAGTACTTC. This codes for CASSQDIGGGGRTQYF.

This chain uses TRBV19 with TRBJ2-2; tentatively, D is TRBD1 (5 bases). Trimming cost V 9 bases and J 1 base, with 12 bases left between them. The germline CDR1 and CDR2 sequences are LNHDA and SQIVND (reference sequence). This CDR3 is built from 14 residues. The CDR3 sequence is CASAGTGNTGELFF. CDR3 nucleotides: TGTGCCAGCGCAGGCACAGGGAACACCGGGGAGCTGTTTTTT.

This chain links TRBV4-2 with TRBJ1-2; D gene unclear. Germline loops: CDR1 LGHNA, CDR2 YNFKEQ. The V end was cut by 0 bases, the J end by 2 bases, with 13 bases between. There are 16 residues in the CDR3. As DNA, the CDR3 is TGTGCCAGCAGCCAAGATCGACGGGGTGGGAACTATGGCTACACCTTC. This encodes CASSQDRRGGNYGYTF.